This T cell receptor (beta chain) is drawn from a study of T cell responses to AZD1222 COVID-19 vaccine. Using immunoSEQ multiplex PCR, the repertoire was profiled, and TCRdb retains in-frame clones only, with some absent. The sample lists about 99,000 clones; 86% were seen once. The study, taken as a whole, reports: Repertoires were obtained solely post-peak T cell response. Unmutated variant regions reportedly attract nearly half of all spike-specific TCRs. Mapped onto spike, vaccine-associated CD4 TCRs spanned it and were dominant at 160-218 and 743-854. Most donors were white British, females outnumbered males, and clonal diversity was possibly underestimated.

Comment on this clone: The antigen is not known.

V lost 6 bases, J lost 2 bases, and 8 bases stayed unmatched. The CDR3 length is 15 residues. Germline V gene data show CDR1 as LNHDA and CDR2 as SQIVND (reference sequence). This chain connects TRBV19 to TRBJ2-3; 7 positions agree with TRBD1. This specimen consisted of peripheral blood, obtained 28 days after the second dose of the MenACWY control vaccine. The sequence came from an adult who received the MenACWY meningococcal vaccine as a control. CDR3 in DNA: TGTGCCAGTAGCGCAGGACAGGACAACACAGATACGCAGTATTTT. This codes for CASSAGQDNTDTQYF.